This T cell receptor beta chain appears in the sequencing data of a study of graft-versus-host responses after intestinal transplantation. Study at large: All recipients were given anti-thymocyte globulin induction, and tacrolimus and steroids were then administered for about three years. Whole-study results and caveats: Subjects displaying graft-donor T cell macrochimerism possessed elevated graft-versus-host to host-versus-graft clonal ratios inside allografts. Circulating GvH clone levels at their peak were associated with HvG declines (early post-transplant). GvH clones were found in recipient marrow; some appeared first in ileum or blood.

A word on this clone: Its antigen remains unknown.

V lost 10 bases to trimming and J lost 8 bases; unmatched junction nucleotides: 9. The CDR3 length is 13 residues. Germline lookup yields CDR1 MNHEY and CDR2 SMNVEV (reference sequence). Measured with immunoSEQ multiplex PCR; TCRdb has only the in-frame clones, and not every one. Of 80,000 to 95,000 clones listed, just over 90% were seen once; the top ten hold 2% to 2.5%. The material sequenced was unstimulated CD8+ T cells sorted from spleen or lymph node cells, taken before intestinal transplant. The chain links TRBV27 to TRBJ2-1; 9 nucleotides line up with TRBD1. The sequence came from a human donor who received an intestinal transplant. CDR3 sequence (DNA): TGTGCCACCACCGGGACAGGGCAAGATGAGCAGTTCTTC. This translates into CATTGTGQDEQFF.